The clone carrying this T cell receptor beta chain was observed once. Its antigen is not identified. TCRdb's table, derived via immunoSEQ multiplex PCR, lists solely in-frame clones and lacks some. Among around 93,000 clones listed, 75% to 95% were seen once. The entry originates in a study of graft-versus-host responses after intestinal transplantation. Points from the study as a whole: High graft-versus-host to host-versus-graft clonal ratios were found in allografts of patients who had graft-donor T cell macrochimerism.

The receptor was derived from a human donor who received an intestinal transplant. Sequencing was performed on unstimulated CD8+ T cells sorted from spleen or lymph node cells, taken before intestinal transplant.

CDR3 sequence reads: CASSQGASGANVLTF. DNA for the CDR3: TGCGCCAGCAGCCAAGGGGCCTCTGGGGCCAACGTCCTGACTTTC. The genes are TRBV4-1 and TRBJ2-6; D not resolved. Germline values: CDR1 MGHRA, CDR2 YSYEKL. This CDR3 is built from 15 residues. V was shortened by 1 base and J by 0 bases, with 4 bases between the two germline ends.